The 16 T cell receptor beta chains reported below all come from one sample, sequenced in a study of patients and donors after allogeneic stem cell transplantation. TCRdb ran MiXCR on the RT-PCR reads and lists one entry per CDR3 protein. Counted here are about 40,000 distinct CDR3 sequences, under 35% occurring once; the ten biggest clones make up roughly 70%. The specimen sequenced was blood, either unsorted or a sorted T cell fraction (not recorded which). These receptors all stem from a human donor who was either an allogeneic HSCT recipient or a stem cell or donor lymphocyte infusion donor (not recorded which). It is not recorded whose cells these are; they may come from a transplant donor.

This clonotype was detected a few times. The J gene is TRBJ1-1, the V gene TRBV9; D is undetermined. The CDR3 has 15 amino acids. Germline CDR1 SGDLS, CDR2 YYNGEE. V lost 0 bases and J 4 bases, leaving 13 bases between the germline ends. The CDR3 DNA reads TGTGCCAGCAGCGTAGATAAACACCCCGGCACTGAAGCTTTCTTT. Translation gives CASSVDKHPGTEAFF.

The J gene is TRBJ1-5, the V gene TRBV6-2 or TRBV6-3, with D unclear. Germline-derived CDR1 and CDR2 are MNHEY and SVGEGT. The CDR3 totals 14 residues. V gave up 6 bases and J gave up 0 bases, with 9 bases separating them. CDR3 sequence reads: CASRRQPSNQPQHF. In DNA form, the CDR3 reads TGTGCCAGCAGGCGACAACCTAGCAATCAGCCCCAGCATTTT.

The gene calls are TRBV7-2 and TRBJ1-2; D gene unclear. Germline CDR1 and CDR2: SGHTA and FQGNSA. V lost 3 bases to trimming and J lost 5 bases, with 19 bases between them. The CDR3 spans 16 residues. The CDR3 protein is CASSLIVQDPGYGYTF. CDR3 bases: TGTGCCAGCAGCTTGATAGTCCAGGATCCCGGTTATGGCTACACCTTC.

The V gene is TRBV6-2 or TRBV6-3, the J gene TRBJ2-2, with 11 bases aligning to TRBD2. The germline CDR1 and CDR2 sequences are MNHEY and SVGEGT. This CDR3 is 21 amino acids long. V dropped 5 bases and J dropped 0; count of bases not matched to a gene: 17. The CDR3 DNA is TGTGCCAGCAGTGATCTTCCCGGGACTAGCGGCCCCAACGCGAACACCGGGGAGCTGTTTTTT. Translated, it gives CASSDLPGTSGPNANTGELFF.

V and J are TRBV20-1 and TRBJ2-3; possibly TRBD2 for D (6 bases). Germline V lookup: CDR1 DFQATT, CDR2 SNEGSKA (reference sequence). Trimming took 5 bases from V and 2 from J, leaving 11 bases between them. This CDR3 has 13 amino acids. CDR3 protein: CSAPGEYTDTQYF. The CDR3 nucleotides are TGCAGTGCTCCGGGAGAGTACACAGATACGCAGTATTTT.

This sequence joins TRBV5-6 and TRBJ2-1; 9 bases match TRBD2. Germline-derived CDR1 and CDR2 are SGHDT and YYEEEE. Trimming took 2 bases from V and 2 from J; bases not matched to a gene: 5. The CDR3 consists of 16 residues. CDR3 sequence reads: CASSFPGLAAYNEQFF. DNA for the CDR3: TGTGCCAGCAGCTTCCCGGGACTAGCAGCCTACAATGAGCAGTTCTTC.

The rearrangement uses TRBV29-1 and TRBJ2-7, with D unclear. The CDR3 loop spans 11 amino acids. Germline CDR1 is SQVTM and CDR2 is ANQGSEA. Written as DNA, the CDR3 is TGCAGTACCGGTCAGCGCAACGAGCAGTACTTC. Amino acids: CSTGQRNEQYF.

This clonotype is a singleton in its sample. J is TRBJ2-7 and V is TRBV12-3 or TRBV12-4, with 10 bases identical to TRBD2. V lost 6 bases and J lost 6; bases outside the gene matches: 8. The CDR3 consists of 14 residues. DNA for the CDR3: TGTGCCAGCAGCCTCGGACTAGCGGTGTTCGAGCAGTACTTC. Translating it yields CASSLGLAVFEQYF.

The sample holds a few counts of this clonotype. J is TRBJ1-3 and V is TRBV6-6; D remains unclear. The CDR3 consists of 16 residues. V lost 0 bases, J lost 0 bases, and 9 bases lay in between. Germline V gene data show CDR1 as MNHNY and CDR2 as SVGAGI (reference sequence). The CDR3 here is CASSYSAQNSGNTIYF. The CDR3 nucleotides read TGTGCCAGCAGTTACTCGGCTCAAAACTCTGGAAACACCATATATTTT.

In its sample, this clonotype was seen a few times. The chain is built from TRBV25-1 and TRBJ1-1; D possibly corresponds to TRBD1 (6 bases). Deletions cut 0 bases from V and 4 bases from J, with 12 bases between. This CDR3 comprises 15 residues. Per the germline V gene, CDR1 is MGHDK and CDR2 is SYGVNS. CDR3 coding DNA: TGTGCCAGCAGTGAATACAGGGGTTGGAGCACTGAAGCTTTCTTT. This translates into CASSEYRGWSTEAFF.

There are a few counts of this clonotype. The chain is built from TRBV4-2 and TRBJ2-2; D is tentatively TRBD1 or TRBD2 (5 bases each). The length of the CDR3 is 15 residues. Trimming left V 4 bases short and J 1 base short, with 10 bases between. CDR1 and CDR2 (germline): LGHNA, YNFKEQ. CDR3 sequence reads: CASSLGTVNTGELFF. The CDR3, as DNA: TGTGCCAGCAGCCTTGGGACGGTGAACACCGGGGAGCTGTTTTTT.

This clonotype was found a few times. The chain carries TRBV27 and TRBJ1-1; the D gene is possibly TRBD1 (5 bases). CDR1 and CDR2 (germline): MNHEY, SMNVEV (reference sequence). There are 13 residues in the CDR3. V gave up 4 bases and J gave up 0 bases, with 6 bases separating them. The CDR3 reads CASSSGLNTEAFF. CDR3 DNA: TGTGCCAGCAGTTCAGGGTTGAACACTGAAGCTTTCTTT.

The chain combines TRBV20-1 with TRBJ1-1; 8 nucleotides match TRBD1. The CDR3 spans 11 residues. After removal of 4 bases from V and 6 bases from J, the junction contained 1 base not matched to a gene. Germline CDR1 is DFQATT and CDR2 is SNEGSKA (reference sequence). CDR3 loop: CSATGGPEAFF. The DNA of the CDR3 is TGCAGTGCTACAGGGGGCCCTGAAGCTTTCTTT.

This chain uses TRBV12-3 or TRBV12-4 with TRBJ2-1; D may match TRBD1 or TRBD2 (5 bases each). This CDR3 contains 14 residues. The V gene lost 6 bases and the J gene lost 9 bases, with 18 bases spanning the gap. The CDR3, as DNA: TGTGCCAGCAGCCTACTAGGGGAATTGAGTGAGCAGTTCTTC. Its protein is CASSLLGELSEQFF.

The rearrangement uses TRBV11-2 and TRBJ1-6; 9 nucleotides align to TRBD1. The CDR3 covers 18 residues. Germline CDR1 and CDR2: SGHAT and FQNNGV. With 5 bases clipped from V and 0 bases from J, the junction kept 8 bases outside the gene matches. CDR3 in amino acids: CASSLGQGYGSYNSPLHF. In DNA, the CDR3 is TGTGCCAGCAGCCTCGGACAGGGGTATGGCTCCTATAATTCACCCCTCCACTTT.

This clonotype was counted only a few times. The gene calls are TRBV27 and TRBJ2-7; D not certain. Trimming shortened V by 0 bases and J by 2 bases, and 8 bases separated the two germline ends. There are 14 residues in the CDR3. From germline, CDR1 is MNHEY and CDR2 SMNVEV (reference sequence). CDR3 sequence: CASSLSSFPYEQYF. DNA for the CDR3: TGTGCCAGCAGTTTATCTTCGTTCCCCTACGAGCAGTACTTC.